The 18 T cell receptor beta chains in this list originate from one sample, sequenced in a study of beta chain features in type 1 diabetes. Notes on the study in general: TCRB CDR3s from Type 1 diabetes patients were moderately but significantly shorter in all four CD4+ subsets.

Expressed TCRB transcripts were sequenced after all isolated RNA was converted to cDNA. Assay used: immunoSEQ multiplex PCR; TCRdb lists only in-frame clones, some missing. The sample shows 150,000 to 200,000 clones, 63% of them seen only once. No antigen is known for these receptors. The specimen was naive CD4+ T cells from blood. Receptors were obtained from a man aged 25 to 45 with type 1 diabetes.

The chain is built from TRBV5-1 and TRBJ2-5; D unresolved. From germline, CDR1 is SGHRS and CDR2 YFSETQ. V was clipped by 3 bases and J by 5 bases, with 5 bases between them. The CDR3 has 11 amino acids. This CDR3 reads CASSSGETQYF. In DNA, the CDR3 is TGCGCCAGCAGCTCAGGCGAGACCCAGTACTTC.

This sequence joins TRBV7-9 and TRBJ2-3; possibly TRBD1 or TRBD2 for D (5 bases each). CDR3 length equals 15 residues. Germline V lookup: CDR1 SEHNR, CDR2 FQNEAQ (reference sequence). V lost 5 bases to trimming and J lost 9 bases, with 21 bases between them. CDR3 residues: CASSRGEGPGVTQYF. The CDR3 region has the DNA TGTGCCAGCAGCCGAGGAGAGGGGCCCGGGGTCACGCAGTATTTT.

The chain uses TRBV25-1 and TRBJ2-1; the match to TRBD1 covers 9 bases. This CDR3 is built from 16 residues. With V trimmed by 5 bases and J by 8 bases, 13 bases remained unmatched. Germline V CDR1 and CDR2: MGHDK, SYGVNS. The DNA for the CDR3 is TGTGCCAGCAGTTCCTCAACCGGGACAGGGTATGATGAGCAGTTCTTC. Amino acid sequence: CASSSSTGTGYDEQFF.

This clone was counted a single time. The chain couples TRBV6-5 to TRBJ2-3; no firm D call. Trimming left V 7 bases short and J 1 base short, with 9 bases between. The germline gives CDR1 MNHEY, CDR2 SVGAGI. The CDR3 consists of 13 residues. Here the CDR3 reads CASTQSGTDTQYF. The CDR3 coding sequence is TGTGCCAGCACCCAGTCTGGCACAGATACGCAGTATTTT.

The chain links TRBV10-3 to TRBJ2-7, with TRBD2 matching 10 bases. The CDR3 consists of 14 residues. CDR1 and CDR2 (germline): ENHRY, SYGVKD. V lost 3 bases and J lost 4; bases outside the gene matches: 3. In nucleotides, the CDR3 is TGTGCCATCAGTGACGCTAGCGGGGGTTACGAGCAGTACTTC. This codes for CAISDASGGYEQYF.

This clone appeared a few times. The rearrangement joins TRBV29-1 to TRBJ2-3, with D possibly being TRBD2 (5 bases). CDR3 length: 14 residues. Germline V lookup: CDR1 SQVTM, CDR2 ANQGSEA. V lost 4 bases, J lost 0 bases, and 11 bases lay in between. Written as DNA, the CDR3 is TGCAGCGTTGGTATCCTAGCTAGCACAGATACGCAGTATTTT. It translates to CSVGILASTDTQYF.

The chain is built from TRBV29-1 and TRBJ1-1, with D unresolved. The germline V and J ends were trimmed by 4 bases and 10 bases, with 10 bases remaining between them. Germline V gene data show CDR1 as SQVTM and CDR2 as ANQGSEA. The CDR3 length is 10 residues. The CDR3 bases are TGCAGCGTTGTTTGGGGTCGAGCTTTCTTT. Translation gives CSVVWGRAFF.

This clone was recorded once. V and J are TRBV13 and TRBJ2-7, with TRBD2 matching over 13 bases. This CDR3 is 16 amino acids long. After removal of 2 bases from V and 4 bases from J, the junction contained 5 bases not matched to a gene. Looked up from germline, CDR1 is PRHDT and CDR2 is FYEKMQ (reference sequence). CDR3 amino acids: CASSLRRLAGGYEQYF. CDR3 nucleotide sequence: TGTGCCAGCAGCTTAAGGCGACTAGCGGGGGGATACGAGCAGTACTTC.

CDR3 bases: TGTGCCAGCAGTATAGGGACATTTGGATATGGCTACACCTTC. This sequence encodes CASSIGTFGYGYTF. This rearrangement joins TRBV6-5 to TRBJ1-2; possible D gene TRBD1, 6 bases. The CDR3 has 14 amino acids. V lost 5 bases and J lost 5, with 15 bases in between. Germline loops: CDR1 MNHEY, CDR2 SVGAGI.

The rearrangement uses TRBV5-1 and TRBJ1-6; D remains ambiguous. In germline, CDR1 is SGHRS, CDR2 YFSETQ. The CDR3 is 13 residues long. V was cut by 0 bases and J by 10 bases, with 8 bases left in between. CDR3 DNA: TGCGCCAGCAGCTTGGACACAGTATCACCCCTCCACTTT. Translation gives CASSLDTVSPLHF.

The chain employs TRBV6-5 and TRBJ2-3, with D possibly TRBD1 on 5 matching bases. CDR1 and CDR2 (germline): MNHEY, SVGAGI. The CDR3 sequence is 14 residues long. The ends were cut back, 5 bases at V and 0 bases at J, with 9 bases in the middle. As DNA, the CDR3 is TGTGCCAGCAGTATGACAGCTAGCACAGATACGCAGTATTTT. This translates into CASSMTASTDTQYF.

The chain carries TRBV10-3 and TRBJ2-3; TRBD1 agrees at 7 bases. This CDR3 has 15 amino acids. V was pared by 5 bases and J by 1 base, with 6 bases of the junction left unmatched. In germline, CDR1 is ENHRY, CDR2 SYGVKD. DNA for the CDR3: TGTGCCATCAGTAGAGCCGGGACAGGCACAGATACGCAGTATTTT. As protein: CAISRAGTGTDTQYF.

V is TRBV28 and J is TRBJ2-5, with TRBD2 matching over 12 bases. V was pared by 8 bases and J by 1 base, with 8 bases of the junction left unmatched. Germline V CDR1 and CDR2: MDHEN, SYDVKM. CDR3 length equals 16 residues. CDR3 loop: CASALGLAGFQETQYF. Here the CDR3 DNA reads TGTGCCAGCGCCCTCGGACTAGCGGGGTTCCAAGAGACCCAGTACTTC.

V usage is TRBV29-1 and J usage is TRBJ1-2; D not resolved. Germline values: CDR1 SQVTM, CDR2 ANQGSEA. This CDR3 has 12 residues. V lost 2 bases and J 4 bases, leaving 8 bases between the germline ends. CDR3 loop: CSVETRLYGYTF. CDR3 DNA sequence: TGCAGCGTTGAAACTCGACTCTATGGCTACACCTTC.

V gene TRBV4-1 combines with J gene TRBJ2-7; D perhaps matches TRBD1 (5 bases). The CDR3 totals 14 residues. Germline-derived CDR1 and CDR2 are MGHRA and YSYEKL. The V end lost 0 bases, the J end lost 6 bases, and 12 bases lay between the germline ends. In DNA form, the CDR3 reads TGCGCCAGCAGCCAAGACCAGGGAAAGACCGAGCAGTACTTC. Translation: CASSQDQGKTEQYF.

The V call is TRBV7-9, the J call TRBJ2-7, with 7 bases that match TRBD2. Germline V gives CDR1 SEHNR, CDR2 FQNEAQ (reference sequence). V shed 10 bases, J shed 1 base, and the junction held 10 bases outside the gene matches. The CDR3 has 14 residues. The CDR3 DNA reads TGTGCCACCCTAGCACTAGCGAATTCCTACGAGCAGTACTTC. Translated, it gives CATLALANSYEQYF.

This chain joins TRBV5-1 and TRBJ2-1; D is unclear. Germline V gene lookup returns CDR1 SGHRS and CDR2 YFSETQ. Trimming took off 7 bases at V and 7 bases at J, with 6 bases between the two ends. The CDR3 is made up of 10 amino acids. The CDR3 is CASGTNEQFF. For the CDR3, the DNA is TGCGCCAGCGGAACTAATGAGCAGTTCTTC.

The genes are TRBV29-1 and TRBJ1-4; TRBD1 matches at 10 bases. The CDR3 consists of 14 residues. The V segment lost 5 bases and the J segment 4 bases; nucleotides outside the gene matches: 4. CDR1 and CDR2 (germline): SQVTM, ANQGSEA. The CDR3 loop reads CSVRQGADNEKLFF. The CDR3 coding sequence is TGCAGCGTTAGACAGGGGGCTGATAATGAAAAACTGTTTTTT.